This TCR beta chain was sequenced in a study of T cell responses to AZD1222 COVID-19 vaccine. The study, taken as a whole, reports: Epitopes outside B.1.351 and B.1.1.7 mutated regions reportedly drew nearly half of spike TCRs.

The CDR3 consists of 15 residues. Germline trimming cut 5 bases from V and 3 bases from J; bases unmatched to any gene: 6. Germline CDR1 SEHNR, CDR2 FQNEAQ (reference sequence). Clones were read by immunoSEQ multiplex PCR, and TCRdb kept only the in-frame ones, dropping some. The sample has 130,000 to 150,000 clones, roughly nine tenths seen once. This clone was counted a few times. Its antigen is still unknown. This sequence originates from an adult in good health. The chain uses TRBV7-9 and TRBJ2-1; 8 bases match TRBD1. The sequencing used peripheral blood, collected on day 0 of AZD1222 vaccination. The CDR3 reads CASSTQGVYYNEQFF. The CDR3 region has the DNA TGTGCCAGCAGCACACAGGGGGTCTACTACAATGAGCAGTTCTTC.